These 15 T cell receptor beta chains came from one sample sequenced in a study of blood T cells in healthy people across ages. Next came a second PCR, run for about 7 to 12 cycles, which used a sample-barcoded 5' primer along with a J-beta primer mix. Each CDR3 protein is one row after TCRdb ran MiXCR on the 5' RACE reads. Of about 1.6 million distinct CDR3 sequences in the sample, roughly a third are singletons; the top ten hold around 11%. Sequencing used blood. These receptor sequences come from a woman aged 30 to 39 in good health.

This clonotype occurred a few times. V gene TRBV7-2 combines with J gene TRBJ1-2, with TRBD1 identical over 9 bases. The CDR3 has 15 residues. Trimming cost V 5 bases and J 8 bases; bases outside gene matches: 12. Germline CDR1 and CDR2: SGHTA and FQGNSA. CDR3 in DNA: TGTGCCAGCAGCGCGAACGCATGGACAGGGGTAGGCTACACCTTC. Translating gives CASSANAWTGVGYTF. The full variable domain, in which reference TRBV7-2 and TRBJ1-2 provide the parts outside the CDR3, is GAGVSQSPSNKVTEKGKDVELRCDPISGHTALYWYRQSLGQGLEFLIYFQGNSAPDKSGLPSDRFSAERTGGSVSTLTIQRTQQEDSAVYLCASSANAWTGVGYTFGSGTRLTVV.

The genes are TRBV7-2 and TRBJ1-5, with 7 bases fitting TRBD1. Germline V CDR1 and CDR2: SGHTA, FQGNSA. The CDR3 length is 15 residues. The V and J ends lost 5 bases and 1 base, in that order; junction bases with no gene match: 5. The CDR3 loop is CASSPLGQSNQPQHF. DNA for the CDR3: TGTGCCAGCAGCCCTCTGGGACAGAGCAATCAGCCCCAGCATTTT. Complete variable domain (other parts from reference TRBV7-2 and TRBJ1-5): GAGVSQSPSNKVTEKGKDVELRCDPISGHTALYWYRQSLGQGLEFLIYFQGNSAPDKSGLPSDRFSAERTGGSVSTLTIQRTQQEDSAVYLCASSPLGQSNQPQHFGDGTRLSIL.

The V call is TRBV20-1, the J call TRBJ1-1; possibly TRBD1 for D (5 bases). The CDR3 extends over 15 amino acids. Trimming removed 2 bases from V and 4 bases from J, with 17 bases in between. Germline CDR1 and CDR2: DFQATT and SNEGSKA (reference sequence). CDR3 DNA: TGCAGTGCTAGAATTCAGACCACGGGGGTCACTGAAGCTTTCTTT. Protein sequence: CSARIQTTGVTEAFF.

This clonotype was detected a few times. CDR3 residues: CASSQSQDITEQFF. The CDR3 region has the DNA TGTGCCAGCAGCCAATCGCAAGATATTACTGAGCAGTTCTTC. The chain has TRBV3-1 and TRBJ2-1; no firm D call. Trimming removed 2 bases at V and 9 bases at J, with 14 bases between. Germline V CDR1 and CDR2: LGHDT, YNNKEL (reference sequence). This CDR3 region has 14 residues.

This clonotype was detected a few times. J is TRBJ2-1 and V is TRBV24-1, with D perhaps matching TRBD2 (6 bases). The V end was cut by 2 bases, the J end by 3 bases, with 13 bases between. Germline CDR1 KGHDR, CDR2 SFDVKD. The CDR3 covers 16 residues. CDR3 DNA sequence: TGTGCCACCAGTGATTACCCGGGAGCGGGCTACAATGAGCAGTTCTTC. It translates to CATSDYPGAGYNEQFF.

The chain links TRBV6-1 to TRBJ2-7; D perhaps matches TRBD1 (5 bases). Germline V gives CDR1 MNHNS, CDR2 SASEGT. The CDR3 totals 13 residues. Trimming left V 7 bases short and J 2 bases short, with 12 bases between. The CDR3 nucleotides read TGTGCCAGCAACTCCGACAGCCCCTACGAGCAGTACTTC. Translation: CASNSDSPYEQYF.

This clonotype was recorded a few times. The rearrangement joins TRBV4-2 to TRBJ2-3; 12 nucleotides line up with TRBD2. Germline lookup yields CDR1 LGHNA and CDR2 YNFKEQ. V shed 5 bases and J 4 bases; nucleotides not matched to a gene: 7. There are 16 residues in the CDR3. The CDR3 sequence is CASSSSGGATADTQYF. The CDR3 nucleotides are TGTGCCAGCAGCTCTAGCGGGGGGGCCACTGCAGATACGCAGTATTTT.

J is TRBJ1-2 and V is TRBV6-4; D gene uncertain. The CDR3 is 14 residues long. Germline-derived CDR1 and CDR2 are MRHNA and SNTAGT. Trimming took off 2 bases at V and 1 base at J, with 8 bases between the two ends. CDR3 DNA sequence: TGTGCCAGCAGTGACAGGCCCCATAACTATGGCTACACCTTC. Amino acid sequence: CASSDRPHNYGYTF.

This clonotype was recorded a few times. V gene TRBV20-1 combines with J gene TRBJ2-1; tentatively, D is TRBD1 or TRBD2 (5 bases each). In germline, CDR1 is DFQATT, CDR2 SNEGSKA (reference sequence). This CDR3 comprises 12 residues. Trimming removed 4 bases from V and 6 bases from J, with 10 bases in between. The CDR3 sequence is CSATIGGNEQFF. The CDR3 DNA reads TGCAGTGCTACAATTGGGGGCAATGAGCAGTTCTTC.

This chain joins TRBV11-2 and TRBJ2-5; D is unclear. Trimming shortened V by 2 bases and J by 7 bases, and 8 bases separated the two germline ends. The CDR3 extends over 12 amino acids. Per the germline V gene, CDR1 is SGHAT and CDR2 is FQNNGV. CDR3: CASSLRGGTQYF. The CDR3 DNA reads TGTGCCAGCAGCTTAAGAGGCGGGACCCAGTACTTC.

As for this clonotype: No conserved phenylalanine or tryptophan is present at the end of the CDR3, so a read error is the likely explanation. CDR3 nucleotides: TGTGCCAGCAGTTTAGTGCAACGCAACTATGGCTACACCTGC. This translates into CASSLVQRNYGYTC. The V gene is TRBV28, the J gene TRBJ1-2; D ambiguous. V was shortened by 2 bases and J by 2 bases, with 9 bases between the two germline ends. CDR3 size: 14 residues. The germline V gene has CDR1 MDHEN and CDR2 SYDVKM.

This clonotype has just a few counts. This sequence joins TRBV3-1 and TRBJ1-6, with D perhaps matching TRBD1 (6 bases). The CDR3 covers 14 residues. V was cut by 8 bases and J by 7 bases, with 15 bases left in between. The germline V gene encodes CDR1 LGHDT and CDR2 YNNKEL (reference sequence). The CDR3 region has the DNA TGTGCCAGCGGACCGGGACAATGGAATTCACCCCTCCACTTT. As protein: CASGPGQWNSPLHF.

The chain recombines TRBV28 with TRBJ2-1; tentative D call: TRBD2 (6 bases). V lost 7 bases, J lost 5 bases, and 15 bases lay in between. The CDR3 length is 14 residues. Germline V gene sequence: CDR1 MDHEN, CDR2 SYDVKM. The CDR3 reads CASTWGSGDNEQFF. The CDR3 DNA is TGTGCCAGCACCTGGGGTAGCGGCGACAATGAGCAGTTCTTC.

The CDR3 sequence: CASSLWRDRASEQYF. The CDR3 bases are TGTGCCAGCAGTTTATGGAGGGACAGGGCTAGCGAGCAGTACTTC. The rearrangement uses TRBV28 and TRBJ2-7, with TRBD1 identical over 9 bases. Germline values: CDR1 MDHEN, CDR2 SYDVKM. The CDR3 covers 15 residues. Losses at the gene ends were 0 bases for V and 6 bases for J; bases not matched to a gene: 6.

The chain links TRBV7-9 to TRBJ2-7; 13 nucleotides agree with TRBD2. The CDR3 is 20 residues long. The germline V gene has CDR1 SEHNR and CDR2 FQNEAQ (reference sequence). V dropped 4 bases and J dropped 3; count of bases not matched to a gene: 18. CDR3 DNA sequence: TGTGCCAGCAGCTCGGAAGCGGGACTAGCGGGACCCACGGGTTTCTACGAGCAGTACTTC. Amino acids: CASSSEAGLAGPTGFYEQYF. Full variable domain (missing parts from reference TRBV7-9 and TRBJ2-7): DTGVSQNPRHKITKRGQNVTFRCDPISEHNRLYWYRQTLGQGPEFLTYFQNEAQLEKSRLLSDRFSAERPKGSFSTLEIQRTEQGDSAMYLCASSSEAGLAGPTGFYEQYFGPGTRLTVT.